A selection of T cell receptor beta chains follows, all from one sample in a study of molecular identifiers for immune sequencing clone quantification. MiXCR, run by TCRdb on the PCR reads, gives a single entry per CDR3 protein. This table holds about 320,000 distinct CDR3 sequences, over 20% found once. The sample consisted of naive CD8+ T cells from blood, with Jurkat cell RNA spiked in. The source of these receptors is a human donor in good health. Some libraries in this study had Jurkat cell RNA spiked in. The CDR3 runs from the conserved cysteine through the conserved F or W. Each record gives: clone size, J gene, V gene, D gene, CDR3 protein, CDR3 DNA. D genes are given only for firm matches. For some rows the clone size is stated as once, few or many, or as a class when expanded; others skip it.

many | TRBJ2-5 | TRBV14 | - | CASSRERTQETQYF | TGTGCCAGCAGCCGTGAGCGGACCCAAGAGACCCAGTACTTC
many | TRBJ2-2 | TRBV29-1 | - | CSVELDYGYTGELFF | TGCAGCGTTGAACTCGATTATGGGTACACCGGGGAGCTGTTTTTT
many | TRBJ1-3 | TRBV4-3 | - | CASSQDSRDPNTIYF | TGCGCCAGCAGCCAAGATAGCAGGGACCCAAACACCATATATTTT
- | TRBJ1-1 | TRBV28 | TRBD1 | CASSFFDRGEAFF | TGTGCCAGCAGTTTTTTTGACAGGGGGGAAGCTTTCTTT
- | TRBJ2-3 | TRBV7-9 | TRBD1 | CASSWGTALTDTQYF | TGTGCCAGCAGCTGGGGGACAGCCCTCACAGATACGCAGTATTTT
many | TRBJ1-2 | TRBV4-3 | - | CASSPTGYGYTF | TGCGCCAGCAGCCCAACAGGCTATGGCTACACCTTC
many | TRBJ2-2 | TRBV9 | - | CASSAQGRKGPNTGELFF | TGTGCCAGCAGCGCCCAAGGCCGCAAGGGACCGAACACCGGGGAGCTGTTTTTT
- | TRBJ2-7 | TRBV27 | - | CASSPYSDSYEQYF | TGTGCCAGCAGTCCGTACAGTGACTCCTACGAGCAGTACTTC
- | TRBJ2-7 | TRBV28 | - | CASNSRDTRSYEQYF | TGTGCCAGCAACAGCCGGGACACTCGCTCCTACGAGCAGTACTTC
many | TRBJ2-3 | TRBV27 | - | CASSSAGRTDTQYF | TGTGCCAGCAGTTCCGCAGGGCGAACAGATACGCAGTATTTT
many | TRBJ2-7 | TRBV30 | - | CAWSADRTYEQYF | TGTGCCTGGAGTGCAGACAGAACCTACGAGCAGTACTTC
few | TRBJ2-7 | TRBV7-2 | - | CASSLGPGSTYEQYF | TGTGCCAGCAGCTTAGGTCCGGGGTCAACCTACGAGCAGTACTTC
many | TRBJ1-1 | TRBV5-4 | - | CASSLNRVTEAFF | TGTGCCAGCAGCTTGAATAGGGTGACTGAAGCTTTCTTT
many | TRBJ2-5 | TRBV6-2/TRBV6-3 | TRBD1 | CASRTSVIGQGMLTQYF | TGTGCCAGCAGAACCTCCGTAATAGGACAGGGAATGTTGACCCAGTACTTC
many | TRBJ2-4 | TRBV5-1 | - | CASSLGQGENIQYF | TGCGCCAGCAGCTTGGGGCAGGGAGAAAACATTCAGTACTTC
few | TRBJ2-5 | TRBV3-1 | - | CASSQEGLGQGNETQYF | TGTGCCAGCAGCCAAGAGGGCCTTGGCCAGGGGAACGAGACCCAGTACTTC
- | TRBJ2-7 | TRBV13 | - | CASSLKGIFSNEQYF | TGTGCCAGCAGCTTAAAAGGTATTTTTTCCAACGAGCAGTACTTC
- | TRBJ1-2 | TRBV7-9 | - | CASSDTGPKYYGYTF | TGTGCCAGCAGCGATACAGGGCCGAAGTACTATGGCTACACCTTC
- | TRBJ2-1 | TRBV6-2/TRBV6-3 | TRBD2 | CASSYSMVTSGSRSEQFF | TGTGCCAGCAGTTACTCGATGGTGACTAGCGGGAGTCGTAGTGAGCAGTTCTTC
few | TRBJ2-1 | TRBV11-2 | - | CASQVLGSSYNEQFF | TGTGCCAGCCAAGTACTAGGGAGCTCCTACAATGAGCAGTTCTTC
many | TRBJ1-1 | TRBV5-6 | - | CASSIFRDMQSRAEAFF | TGTGCCAGCAGCATATTCCGGGACATGCAAAGTCGGGCTGAAGCTTTCTTT
few | TRBJ2-3 | TRBV27 | - | CASSLEITGLSTDTQYF | TGTGCCAGCAGTCTCGAGATCACCGGGTTAAGCACAGATACGCAGTATTTT
many | TRBJ2-3 | TRBV7-9 | - | CASSLAPDDTQYF | TGTGCCAGCAGCTTAGCTCCCGACGATACGCAGTATTTT
many | TRBJ1-6 | TRBV4-3 | - | CASSQDWGAGNSPLHF | TGCGCCAGCAGCCAAGATTGGGGGGCAGGGAATTCACCCCTCCACTTT
many | TRBJ2-3 | TRBV6-5 | TRBD2 | CASREVQLATDTQYF | TGTGCCAGCAGAGAAGTTCAACTAGCGACAGATACGCAGTATTTT
many | TRBJ2-3 | TRBV9 | TRBD2 | CASSVGAGGLSTDTQYF | TGTGCCAGCAGCGTAGGAGCGGGAGGACTTAGCACAGATACGCAGTATTTT
many | TRBJ2-3 | TRBV20-1 | - | CSATSSGPTDTQYF | TGCAGTGCTACGTCGAGCGGACCCACAGATACGCAGTATTTT
few | TRBJ2-7 | TRBV14 | - | CASSQGGWYEQHF | TGTGCCAGCAGCCAAGGGGGGTGGTACGAGCAGCACTTC
- | TRBJ1-3 | TRBV2 | - | CAGSHGRDSGNTIYF | TGTGCCGGCAGCCATGGACGGGACTCTGGAAACACCATATATTTT
many | TRBJ2-2 | TRBV7-9 | - | CASSLVGSAPTGELFF | TGTGCCAGCAGCTTAGTTGGTTCTGCCCCAACCGGGGAGCTGTTTTTT
- | TRBJ1-2 | TRBV27 | - | CASREAGGAHSSGYTF | TGTGCCAGCAGAGAGGCCGGAGGGGCCCACTCGTCTGGCTACACCTTC
- | TRBJ1-2 | TRBV11-2 | TRBD1 | CASSPGQGRYGYTF | TGTGCCAGCAGCCCCGGACAGGGGAGATATGGCTACACCTTC
many | TRBJ2-5 | TRBV6-6 | - | CASGGPQETQYF | TGTGCCAGCGGGGGGCCTCAAGAGACCCAGTACTTC
few | TRBJ1-1 | TRBV4-1 | - | CASSAAHLNTEAFF | TGCGCCAGCAGCGCAGCCCACCTGAACACTGAAGCTTTCTTT
many | TRBJ2-7 | TRBV20-1 | - | CSARDPQGIASYEQYF | TGCAGTGCTAGAGACCCCCAGGGCATCGCATCCTACGAGCAGTACTTC
- | TRBJ1-1 | TRBV24-1 | - | CATSDGSEALF | TGTGCCACCAGTGACGGATCCGAGGCTCTCTTT
many | TRBJ2-7 | TRBV5-4 | - | CASSLEPGPAEQYF | TGTGCCAGCAGCTTGGAGCCGGGACCCGCCGAGCAGTACTTC
few | TRBJ2-3 | TRBV29-1 | TRBD2 | CSVLGLAGDVGLTDTQYF | TGCAGCGTCCTGGGACTAGCGGGAGATGTGGGCCTCACAGATACGCAGTATTTT
few | TRBJ2-4 | TRBV19 | - | CASSIEGAKNIQYF | TGTGCCAGTAGTATAGAGGGGGCCAAAAACATTCAGTACTTC
many | TRBJ2-1 | TRBV13 | - | CASSPRTSNEQFF | TGTGCCAGCAGCCCGCGGACGAGCAATGAGCAGTTCTTC
many | TRBJ2-7 | TRBV30 | - | CAWRTDSYEQYF | TGTGCCTGGAGGACTGATTCCTACGAGCAGTACTTC
many | TRBJ2-3 | TRBV12-3/TRBV12-4 | - | CASNPSLTDTQYF | TGTGCCAGCAATCCTAGCCTCACAGATACGCAGTATTTT
many | TRBJ2-1 | TRBV4-1 | - | CASSQDPLSDEQFF | TGCGCCAGCAGCCAAGATCCCCTCAGCGATGAGCAGTTCTTC
many | TRBJ2-1 | TRBV29-1 | TRBD2 | CSVVFGTSVNGEQFF | TGCAGCGTTGTGTTTGGGACTAGCGTTAATGGTGAGCAGTTCTTC
few | TRBJ1-4 | TRBV2 | TRBD1 | CASSDPGGREKLFF | TGTGCCAGCAGTGATCCAGGGGGAAGAGAAAAACTGTTTTTT
many | TRBJ2-3 | TRBV2 | TRBD2 | CASSEALAGLTDTQYF | TGTGCCAGCAGTGAAGCCCTAGCGGGACTCACAGATACGCAGTATTTT
many | TRBJ2-3 | TRBV29-1 | - | CSVEVKGESTDTQYF | TGCAGCGTTGAAGTTAAGGGAGAAAGCACAGATACGCAGTATTTT
many | TRBJ2-2 | TRBV28 | TRBD2 | CASEREESANTGELFF | TGTGCCAGCGAGCGGGAGGAGAGCGCGAACACCGGGGAGCTGTTTTTT
many | TRBJ1-1 | TRBV6-1 | - | CASSEALSRLNTEAFF | TGTGCCAGCAGTGAAGCGCTGTCCAGGCTGAACACTGAAGCTTTCTTT
- | TRBJ2-7 | TRBV4-3 | - | CASSQDIQGYEQYF | TGCGCCAGCAGCCAAGATATTCAGGGATACGAGCAGTACTTC
few | TRBJ2-7 | TRBV5-6 | - | CASSLTTGWNAEQYF | TGTGCCAGCAGCTTGACGACAGGATGGAATGCCGAGCAGTACTTC
- | TRBJ1-2 | TRBV27 | TRBD1 | CASSQSPGTGYYGYTF | TGTGCCAGCAGTCAAAGTCCCGGGACAGGGTACTATGGCTACACCTTC
- | TRBJ2-1 | TRBV11-1 | TRBD1 | CASSLTETGTVNEQFF | TGTGCCAGCAGCCTTACGGAGACAGGGACCGTCAATGAGCAGTTCTTC
many | TRBJ1-5 | TRBV20-1 | - | CSARDGYLLPQHF | TGCAGTGCTCGGGACGGCTATTTGTTACCCCAGCATTTT
many | TRBJ2-3 | TRBV7-9 | - | CASSSQSDTQYF | TGTGCCAGCAGCTCCCAGTCAGATACGCAGTATTTT